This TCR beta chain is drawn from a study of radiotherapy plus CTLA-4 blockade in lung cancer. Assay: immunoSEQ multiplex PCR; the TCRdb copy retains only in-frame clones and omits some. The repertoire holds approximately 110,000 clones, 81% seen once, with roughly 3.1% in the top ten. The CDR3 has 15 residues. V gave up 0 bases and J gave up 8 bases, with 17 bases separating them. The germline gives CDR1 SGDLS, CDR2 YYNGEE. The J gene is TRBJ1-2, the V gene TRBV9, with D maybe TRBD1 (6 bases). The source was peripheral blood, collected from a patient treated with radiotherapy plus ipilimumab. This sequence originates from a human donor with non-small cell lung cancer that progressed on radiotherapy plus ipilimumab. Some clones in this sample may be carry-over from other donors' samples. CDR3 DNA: TGTGCCAGCAGCGTAGAGGGGCAGCTCGGGGGCGGCTACACCTTC. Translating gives CASSVEGQLGGGYTF.